The following is a TCR beta chain sequence with its context. The source of the sample is a study of shared clonotypes between healthy human individuals. Trimming took 5 bases from V and 5 from J, leaving 21 bases between them. CDR3 size: 16 residues. Germline values: CDR1 LNHDA, CDR2 SQIVND (reference sequence). It was at deep level that the assay was run. Some clones are missing from TCRdb's copy, which holds only in-frame ones; the method was immunoSEQ multiplex PCR. The table records approximately 1,500,000 clones, more than 95% of them present only once. This sequence was found in a man aged 25-45 years in good health. Material: naive CD4+ T cells sorted from blood. As to subset: CD45RA+ positively selected. This sequence joins TRBV19 and TRBJ1-1, with D unclear. Written as DNA, the CDR3 is TGTGCCAGTAGTTCTCCTCGGCGGCAGCCGGGTACTGAAGCTTTCTTT. Its protein is CASSSPRRQPGTEAFF.